This record concerns one T cell receptor (beta chain) sequence. Its antigen is unidentified. The V gene's germline CDR1 is PRHDT and CDR2 FYEKMQ (reference sequence). There are 12 residues in the CDR3. V lost 5 bases, J lost 7 bases, and 11 bases lay in between. These data originate in a study of T-cell memory formation after mild COVID-19. Points from the study as a whole: CD4/CD8 balance held among clones contracting day 15 to 85, and later expanders leaned CD4+. Contracting clones localized mainly to CM and EM when CD4+ and mainly to EMRA when CD8+.

TCRdb reanalysed the 5' RACE reads using MiXCR and keeps one entry per CDR3 protein. Found here are hundreds of thousands of distinct CDR3 sequences, under 30% of them singletons; the top ten hold about 14%. This rearrangement joins TRBV13 to TRBJ1-1; tentatively, D is TRBD1 (6 bases). The specimen was PBMCs or a T cell subset sorted from them (not recorded which). This receptor was obtained from an adult woman who had mild COVID-19 (a few samples of this study predate the infection). Cell type and time point are not known. CDR3 nucleotides: TGTGCCAGCAGCCCCGGAGGGGGTGAAGCTTTCTTT. Encoded protein: CASSPGGGEAFF. Filled out from reference TRBV13 and TRBJ1-1, the complete variable domain reads AAGVIQSPRHLIKEKRETATLKCYPIPRHDTVYWYQQGPGQDPQFLISFYEKMQSDKGSIPDRFSAQQFSDYHSELNMSSLELGDSALYFCASSPGGGEAFFGQGTRLTVV.